In its sample, the clone carrying this T cell receptor (beta chain) was seen a few times. The antigen remains unidentified. Diagnostic assessment was based on clinical symptoms, serum thyroxine and TRAb, thyroid ultrasound and orbital computed tomography. The PBMCs had their origin in around 9.1 ml of fresh peripheral blood. The sample belongs to a study of T cells in Graves' hyperthyroidism and ophthalmopathy. Study-wide results and caveats: Ophthalmopathy and stable hyperthyroidism were separated by a 13 V-J model.

TCR beta CDR3 sequences were amplified from RNA transcripts. The TCR CDR3 was amplified in a first-round RT-PCR using the HTBI primer set. TCRdb re-called the multiplex PCR reads through MiXCR, storing one row per CDR3 protein. The profile covers 600,000 or so distinct CDR3 sequences, with approximately 15% appearing a single time and 7% to 9% taken by the ten largest. The sequenced sample was blood. The receptor comes from a woman between 18 and 29 years old with Graves' ophthalmopathy.

DNA of the CDR3: TGCGCCAGCAGCTCCTCCCAGGGGAGGACTTACGAGCAGTACTTC. Encoded protein: CASSSSQGRTYEQYF. The V gene is TRBV5-1, the J gene TRBJ2-7, with D possibly called TRBD1 or TRBD2 (6 bases each). V was pared by 3 bases and J by 4 bases, with 17 bases between. The germline gives CDR1 SGHRS, CDR2 YFSETQ. The CDR3 is made up of 15 amino acids.